The 17 T cell receptor beta chains given below trace back to one sample, sequenced in a study of blood T cell repertoires in COVID-19. Generated by immunoSEQ multiplex PCR, the TCRdb table keeps only in-frame clones and is missing some. The sample has approximately 81,000 clones; around nine tenths are singletons. The sample taken for sequencing was peripheral blood. These receptors all come from a man aged 65-85 years with active or convalescent COVID-19.

This chain joins TRBV7-2 and TRBJ1-3; D not certain. Between the trimmed V and J ends, which lost 4 bases and 4 bases, there was a span of 11 bases. The germline CDR1 and CDR2 sequences are SGHTA and FQGNSA. The CDR3 spans 14 residues. CDR3 in amino acids: CASSSRASGNTIYF. DNA for the CDR3: TGTGCCAGCAGCTCGAGAGCGTCCGGAAACACCATATATTTT.

CDR3: CASSHRATYGYTF. The CDR3 DNA is TGTGCCAGCAGCCACAGGGCGACCTATGGCTACACCTTC. V gene TRBV3-1 (or the pseudogene TRBV3-2) combines with J gene TRBJ1-2; D is possibly TRBD1 (5 bases). The CDR3 consists of 13 residues. CDR1 and CDR2 (germline): LGHDT, YNNKEL (reference sequence). V was pared by 3 bases and J by 4 bases, with 9 bases between.

The V call is TRBV4-3, the J call TRBJ2-2; D call uncertain. CDR3 length: 15 residues. Germline loops: CDR1 LGHNA, CDR2 YSLEER. V dropped 5 bases and J dropped 1 base, with 11 bases sitting between them. The CDR3, as DNA: TGCGCCAGCAGCGTTTATCCGGGGAACACCGGGGAGCTGTTTTTT. Protein product: CASSVYPGNTGELFF.

The rearrangement links TRBV2 to TRBJ1-1; maybe TRBD1 (6 bases). V was shortened by 7 bases and J by 0 bases, with 12 bases between the two germline ends. CDR1 SNHLY and CDR2 FYNNEI come from the germline V gene. The CDR3 is made up of 14 amino acids. The CDR3 loop reads CASIRAGVNTEAFF. DNA for the CDR3: TGTGCCAGCATCAGAGCAGGGGTGAACACTGAAGCTTTCTTT.

The chain employs TRBV7-9 and TRBJ2-1; possible D gene TRBD1, 6 bases. This CDR3 is built from 17 residues. Germline-derived CDR1 and CDR2 are SEHNR and FQNEAQ (reference sequence). Trimming stripped 5 bases from V and 0 bases from J, with 17 bases between. In nucleotides, the CDR3 is TGTGCCAGCAGCGAGGTAGGGGGTACCCGCTCCTACAATGAGCAGTTCTTC. The encoded protein is CASSEVGGTRSYNEQFF.

This sequence joins TRBV5-6 and TRBJ2-7; 12 bases match TRBD2. CDR3 size: 17 residues. V was clipped by 3 bases and J by 0 bases; unmatched bases: 7. The germline gives CDR1 SGHDT, CDR2 YYEEEE. CDR3 loop: CASSSGLAGHYSYEQYF. The CDR3 bases are TGTGCCAGCAGCTCCGGACTAGCGGGGCATTACTCCTACGAGCAGTACTTC.

Here the CDR3 reads CASSPPGLVGETQYF. CDR3 bases: TGTGCCAGCTCACCACCGGGACTAGTGGGAGAGACCCAGTACTTC. J is TRBJ2-5 and V is TRBV18, with 8 nucleotides matching TRBD2. J lost 4 bases, V lost 0 bases, and 4 bases had no gene match. Per the germline V gene, CDR1 is KGHSH and CDR2 is LQKENI. This CDR3 spans 15 amino acids.

This chain connects TRBV6-1 to TRBJ2-1, with 8 bases matching TRBD1. After removal of 3 bases from V and 5 bases from J, the junction contained 9 bases not matched to a gene. CDR3 size: 16 residues. CDR1 is MNHNS and CDR2 is SASEGT in the germline V gene. The chain's CDR3 is CASSEGEGQGNNEQFF. CDR3 DNA: TGTGCCAGCAGTGAGGGGGAAGGACAGGGAAACAATGAGCAGTTCTTC.

This clone showed up just a few times. The V gene is TRBV6-5, the J gene TRBJ1-4; D is unresolved. V lost 7 bases and J lost 0, with 12 bases in between. Germline CDR1 reads MNHEY; CDR2 reads SVGAGI. This CDR3 contains 15 residues. This CDR3 reads CASTSRGATNEKLFF. CDR3 sequence (DNA): TGTGCCAGCACCAGCCGGGGTGCAACTAATGAAAAACTGTTTTTT.

The genes are TRBV4-2 and TRBJ1-2; a weak D match, TRBD1 (6 bases). The CDR3 length is 17 residues. V shed 4 bases and J shed 0 bases, with 18 bases lying between them. The germline V gene has CDR1 LGHNA and CDR2 YNFKEQ. CDR3 DNA: TGTGCCAGCAGCCCGCGGTCTGGACAGTCCACTAACTATGGCTACACCTTC. Its translation is CASSPRSGQSTNYGYTF.

The V and J genes are TRBV5-6 and TRBJ2-3, with TRBD1 matching 8 bases. V lost 2 bases, J lost 4 bases, and 6 bases stayed unmatched. Per the germline V gene, CDR1 is SGHDT and CDR2 is YYEEEE. This CDR3 spans 15 amino acids. The CDR3 reads CASSFRTGQADTQYF. Written as DNA, the CDR3 is TGTGCCAGCAGCTTTCGGACAGGGCAGGCAGATACGCAGTATTTT.

This rearrangement joins TRBV29-1 to TRBJ2-6; TRBD2 is a possible D gene (5 bases). V was pared by 4 bases and J by 8 bases, with 9 bases between. CDR1 is SQVTM, CDR2 ANQGSEA, per germline. This CDR3 has 12 amino acids. The CDR3 loop reads CSVVGGPNVLTF. The CDR3, as DNA: TGCAGCGTTGTTGGAGGACCCAACGTCCTGACTTTC.

The chain combines TRBV5-1 with TRBJ2-2, with D possibly matching TRBD1 (5 bases). Trimming cost V 2 bases and J 1 base, with 6 bases left between them. This CDR3 has 14 residues. Germline V gives CDR1 SGHRS, CDR2 YFSETQ. The CDR3 DNA reads TGCGCCAGCAGCTTAGGACAGAACACCGGGGAGCTGTTTTTT. It translates to CASSLGQNTGELFF.

This chain's CDR3 is CASSLEDKPTSQETQYF. CDR3 in DNA: TGCGCCAGCAGCTTGGAGGACAAGCCCACCTCTCAAGAGACCCAGTACTTC. The chain carries TRBV5-1 and TRBJ2-5; a weak D match, TRBD1 (5 bases). The V end lost 0 bases, the J end lost 2 bases, and 17 bases lay between the germline ends. CDR1 is SGHRS and CDR2 is YFSETQ in the germline V gene. This CDR3 spans 17 amino acids.

The CDR3 here is CASRGQHATNEKLFF. The CDR3 bases are TGTGCCAGTAGGGGACAACACGCAACTAATGAAAAACTGTTTTTT. This chain joins TRBV19 and TRBJ1-4, with D perhaps matching TRBD1 (6 bases). Trimming removed 6 bases from V and 0 bases from J, with 11 bases in between. The CDR3 consists of 15 residues. Germline V gives CDR1 LNHDA, CDR2 SQIVND (reference sequence). The whole variable domain, filled in from reference TRBV19 and TRBJ1-4, reads DGGITQSPKYLFRKEGQNVTLSCEQNLNHDAMYWYRQDPGQGLRLIYYSQIVNDFQKGDIAEGYSVSREKKESFPLTVTSAQKNPTAFYLCASRGQHATNEKLFFGSGTQLSVL.

The J gene is TRBJ1-3, the V gene TRBV30; a possible D gene is TRBD1 (5 bases). Per the germline V gene, CDR1 is GTSNPN and CDR2 is SVGIG (reference sequence). Deletions cut 0 bases from V and 2 bases from J, with 11 bases between. CDR3 length: 15 amino acids. The CDR3 nucleotides are TGTGCCTGGAGTGTCCAGGGAGGCCCTGGAAACACCATATATTTT. The encoded protein is CAWSVQGGPGNTIYF.

The chain employs TRBV18 and TRBJ2-7; D gene unclear. Trimming removed 0 bases at V and 4 bases at J, with 10 bases between. The CDR3 runs 14 residues. Germline CDR1 reads KGHSH; CDR2 reads LQKENI. CDR3 region: CASSPPSERYEQYF. The CDR3 nucleotides read TGTGCCAGCTCACCACCGAGCGAAAGGTACGAGCAGTACTTC.